This TCR beta chain was identified during a study of siplizumab effects on memory and regulatory T cells. The method was immunoSEQ multiplex PCR; TCRdb's version includes in-frame clones alone and lacks a portion of them. Here the sample spans some 53,000 clones, roughly 97% being singletons. This clonotype originated in a human donor in good health. Sequenced: naive CD4+ T cells sorted from blood.

The CDR3, as DNA: TGCGCCAGCAGCTTGGCTCCAGGGGTAGAGACCCAGTACTTC. Encoded protein: CASSLAPGVETQYF. The rearrangement links TRBV5-1 to TRBJ2-5; possible D gene TRBD1, 6 bases. The V gene lost 0 bases and the J gene lost 4 bases, with 10 bases spanning the gap. This CDR3 is 14 amino acids long. Germline V gives CDR1 SGHRS, CDR2 YFSETQ.